Given below is one TCR beta chain in context. These data belong to a study of blood T cell repertoires in COVID-19. Each participant's cohort was designated according to participant-reported clinical history. CDR3 length equals 17 residues. V gave up 0 bases and J gave up 7 bases; unmatched junction bases: 10. CDR1 and CDR2 from the germline V gene are LNHNV and YYDKDF (reference sequence). Sequenced by immunoSEQ multiplex PCR; TCRdb stores in-frame clones only, minus some. The table has roughly 200,000 clones, 70% to 90% seen once; the top ten hold about a tenth. V and J are TRBV15 and TRBJ1-5, with 9 positions matching TRBD1. The specimen sequenced was PBMCs or T cells enriched from blood (not recorded which). This TCR derives from a man aged 40-55 years who had recovered from COVID-19. The chain's CDR3 is CATSRESRGQGRQPQHF. CDR3 in DNA: TGTGCCACCAGCAGAGAATCTCGGGGACAGGGAAGACAGCCCCAGCATTTT.